This T cell receptor beta chain originates from a study of T cell changes during pregnancy in multiple sclerosis. Here immunoSEQ multiplex PCR was the method, and the copy in TCRdb shows in-frame clones only, minus some. The table lists approximately 40,000 clones, more than 90% of them singletons. The V gene's germline CDR1 is MNHEY and CDR2 SMNVEV (reference sequence). This CDR3 is built from 15 residues. Trimming cost V 5 bases and J 4 bases; bases outside gene matches: 4. The sequencing here drew on CD8+ T cells from peripheral blood mononuclear cells, taken after pregnancy. The clonotype originates from a female donor with multiple sclerosis, enrolled in a pregnancy study. The V call is TRBV27, the J call TRBJ2-1; 11 nucleotides agree with TRBD2. CDR3 loop: CASSPGTSGYNEQFF. The CDR3 coding sequence is TGTGCCAGCAGTCCCGGGACTAGCGGATACAATGAGCAGTTCTTC.